The next 10 T cell receptor beta chains were all read from a single sample in a study of PD-1 blockade in classical Hodgkin lymphoma. Clones were sequenced by immunoSEQ multiplex PCR, and TCRdb holds only the in-frame ones, with some missing. The table shows approximately 100,000 clones, with roughly 92% occurring only once. Relapses following autologous stem cell transplantation were seen in all patients, with brentuximab vedotin exposure varying. Material: peripheral blood mononuclear cells (PBMCs), obtained at baseline. Receptors were obtained from a human donor with classical Hodgkin lymphoma.

This rearrangement joins TRBV10-3 to TRBJ2-7; 10 bases map to TRBD1. The CDR3 has 15 residues. Germline V CDR1 and CDR2: ENHRY, SYGVKD. Trimming cost V 4 bases and J 4 bases; bases outside gene matches: 7. The CDR3 here is CAISGKGGQGYEQYF. The CDR3 DNA reads as TGTGCCATCAGTGGGAAGGGGGGACAGGGGTACGAGCAGTACTTC.

The V gene is TRBV19, the J gene TRBJ2-3, with 10 bases lining up with TRBD1. From germline, CDR1 is LNHDA and CDR2 SQIVND (reference sequence). The CDR3 runs 17 residues. The V and J ends lost 4 bases and 3 bases, in that order; junction bases with no gene match: 10. CDR3 nucleotides: TGTGCCAGTAGTACCCCGGGACAGGGGTTGGGGACAGATACGCAGTATTTT. Translation gives CASSTPGQGLGTDTQYF.

Remarks on this clone: A junction boundary mismatches the germline segment, possibly from a read error. The CDR3 sequence: CASSLEDRGPYNEQFF. Here the CDR3 DNA reads TGTGCTAGCAGCTTAGAGGACAGGGGACCCTACAATGAGCAGTTCTTC. This rearrangement joins TRBV7-7 to TRBJ2-1, with 9 bases matching TRBD1. CDR3 length: 16 amino acids. The germline CDR1 and CDR2 sequences are SSHAT and FNYEAQ (reference sequence).

The chain uses TRBV6-5 and TRBJ2-3; 9 bases are shared with TRBD2. Germline loops: CDR1 MNHEY, CDR2 SVGAGI. The V gene end was trimmed by 8 bases and the J gene end by 7 bases; junction bases not matched to a gene: 7. This CDR3 comprises 13 residues. This chain's CDR3 is CASRREGLNTQYF. The CDR3, as DNA: TGTGCCAGCCGGCGGGAGGGCCTAAATACGCAGTATTTT.

This rearrangement joins TRBV7-8 to TRBJ2-1; D tentatively fits TRBD1 or TRBD2 (5 bases each). The CDR3 is made up of 15 amino acids. The V and J ends lost 5 bases and 3 bases respectively, with 14 bases between them. The V gene's germline CDR1 is SGHVS and CDR2 FQNEAQ. This chain's CDR3 is CASSGGAGIYNEQFF. In nucleotides, the CDR3 is TGTGCCAGCAGCGGGGGTGCCGGGATCTACAATGAGCAGTTCTTC.

This chain uses TRBV6-6 with TRBJ2-2, with 7 bases lining up with TRBD1. The CDR3 totals 15 residues. Germline CDR1 reads MNHNY; CDR2 reads SVGAGI (reference sequence). V lost 6 bases and J lost 1; bases outside the gene matches: 5. The CDR3 reads CASRTGTVNTGELFF. CDR3 DNA: TGTGCCAGCAGGACCGGGACAGTGAACACCGGGGAGCTGTTTTTT.

The rearrangement joins TRBV29-1 to TRBJ1-2; tentative D call: TRBD1 (6 bases). Trimming removed 4 bases at V and 8 bases at J, with 14 bases between. Germline loops: CDR1 SQVTM, CDR2 ANQGSEA. The CDR3 totals 12 residues. The DNA of the CDR3 is TGCAGCGTTGGAGACAGGTGGAGGGGCTACACCTTC. This gives the protein CSVGDRWRGYTF.

This clone was observed a single time. V is TRBV28 and J is TRBJ1-2; D is ambiguous. This CDR3 is built from 13 residues. Germline loops: CDR1 MDHEN, CDR2 SYDVKM. Trimming removed 2 bases from V and 7 bases from J, with 11 bases in between. CDR3 amino acids: CASSLQNPPGYTF. For the CDR3, the DNA is TGTGCCAGCAGTTTACAAAACCCCCCTGGCTACACCTTC.

The chain links TRBV16 to TRBJ2-7, with a possible D match to TRBD1 (6 bases). Trimming took off 0 bases at V and 2 bases at J, with 14 bases between the two ends. The germline gives CDR1 KGHSY, CDR2 FQNENV. The CDR3 runs to 16 residues. The DNA for the CDR3 is TGTGCCAGCAGCCAATCCTGGGACACCCTGACCTACGAGCAGTACTTC. It codes for CASSQSWDTLTYEQYF.

The V gene is TRBV5-1, the J gene TRBJ2-5, with 8 bases that match TRBD1. The CDR3 extends over 16 amino acids. Looked up from germline, CDR1 is SGHRS and CDR2 is YFSETQ. V was pared by 5 bases and J by 3 bases, with 12 bases of the junction left unmatched. In DNA, the CDR3 is TGCGCCAGCAGTCGACAGGGGCCTCGTCAGGAAGAGACCCAGTACTTC. The encoded protein is CASSRQGPRQEETQYF. Using reference TRBV5-1 and TRBJ2-5 for the parts outside the CDR3, the full variable domain is KAGVTQTPRYLIKTRGQQVTLSCSPISGHRSVSWYQQTPGQGLQFLFEYFSETQRNKGNFPGRFSGRQFSNSRSEMNVSTLELGDSALYLCASSRQGPRQEETQYFGPGTRLLVL.